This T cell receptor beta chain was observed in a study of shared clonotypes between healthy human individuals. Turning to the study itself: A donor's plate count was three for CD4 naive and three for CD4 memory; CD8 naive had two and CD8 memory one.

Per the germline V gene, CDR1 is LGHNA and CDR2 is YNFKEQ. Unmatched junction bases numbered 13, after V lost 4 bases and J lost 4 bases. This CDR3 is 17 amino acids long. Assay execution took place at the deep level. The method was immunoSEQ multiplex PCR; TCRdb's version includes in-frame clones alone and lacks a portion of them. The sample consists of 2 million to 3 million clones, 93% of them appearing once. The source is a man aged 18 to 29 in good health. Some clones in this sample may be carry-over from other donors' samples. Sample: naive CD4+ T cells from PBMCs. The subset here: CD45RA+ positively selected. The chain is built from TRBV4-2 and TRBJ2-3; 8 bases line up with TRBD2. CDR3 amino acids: CASSPLNPGLEADTQYF. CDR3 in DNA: TGTGCCAGCAGCCCTTTAAACCCGGGACTAGAAGCAGATACGCAGTATTTT.